A few counts support the clone carrying this TCR beta chain. Its matching antigen is unknown. At one boundary the junction diverges from the germline segment, which might be a read error. The sample belongs to a study of identical twins. Study findings and constraints: While abundant cord blood beta clonotypes carried fewer insertions, memory repertoires showed no such pattern. Twin pairs' shared out-of-frame alpha sequences were enriched in low generation probability.

Unique molecular identifiers were present on cDNA, and template switching added a universal primer site. TCRdb ran MiXCR on the 5' RACE reads and lists one entry per CDR3 protein. The sample records about 210,000 distinct CDR3 sequences, less than 9.5% being singletons. Germline V CDR1 and CDR2: KGHSH, LQKENI. The CDR3 extends over 12 amino acids. The source material was memory (CD45RO+) T cells sorted from blood. J is TRBJ2-4 and V is TRBV18; TRBD1 aligns across 7 bases. This TCR was recovered from a woman between 18 and 30 years old in good health. CDR3 DNA: TGTGCCAGCTCGGCAGACAGGGCCGCGATGGACTTC. It yields the protein CASSADRAAMDF. Combining the CDR3 with reference TRBV18 and TRBJ2-4 gives the whole variable domain NAGVMQNPRHLVRRRGQEARLRCSPMKGHSHVYWYRQLPEEGLKFMVYLQKENIIDESGMPKERFSAEFPKEGPSILRIQQVVRGDSAAYFCASSADRAAMDFGAGTRLSVL.